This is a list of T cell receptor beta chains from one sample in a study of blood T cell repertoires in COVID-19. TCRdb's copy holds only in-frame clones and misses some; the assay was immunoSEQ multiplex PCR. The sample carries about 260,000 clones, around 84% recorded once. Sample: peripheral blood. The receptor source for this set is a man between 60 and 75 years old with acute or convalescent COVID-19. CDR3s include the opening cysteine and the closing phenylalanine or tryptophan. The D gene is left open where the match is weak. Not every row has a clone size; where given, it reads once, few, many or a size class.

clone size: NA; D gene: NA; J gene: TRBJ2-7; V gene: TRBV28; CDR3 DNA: TGTGCCAGCAGTCTCCAACAGGGACCTTACGAGCAGTACTTC; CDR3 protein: CASSLQQGPYEQYF
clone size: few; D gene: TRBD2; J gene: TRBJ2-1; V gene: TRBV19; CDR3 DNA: TGTGCCAGTAGTTCACTAGCGGTCCCTCACAATGAGCAGTTCTTC; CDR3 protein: CASSSLAVPHNEQFF
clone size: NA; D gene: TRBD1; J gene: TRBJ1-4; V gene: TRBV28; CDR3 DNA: TGTGCCAGCAGTGTGACAGGGGTCACTAATGAAAAACTGTTTTTT; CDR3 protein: CASSVTGVTNEKLFF
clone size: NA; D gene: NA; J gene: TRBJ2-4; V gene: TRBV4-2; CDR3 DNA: TGTGCCAGCAGCCAGCCCGGACTAAAAAACATTCAGTACTTC; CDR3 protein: CASSQPGLKNIQYF
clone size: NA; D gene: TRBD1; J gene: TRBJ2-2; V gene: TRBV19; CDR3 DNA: TGTGCCAGTAGTATCGGGACAGGGGCGAACACCGGGGAGCTGTTTTTT; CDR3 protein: CASSIGTGANTGELFF
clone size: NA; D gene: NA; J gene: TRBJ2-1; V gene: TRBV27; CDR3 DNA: TGTGCCACCCGGGACTACAATGAGCAGTTCTTC; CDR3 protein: CATRDYNEQFF
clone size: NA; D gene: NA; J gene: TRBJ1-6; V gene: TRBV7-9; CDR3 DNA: TGTGCCAGCAGCCGTGACAGCGTCTATAATTCACCCCTCCACTTT; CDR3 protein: CASSRDSVYNSPLHF
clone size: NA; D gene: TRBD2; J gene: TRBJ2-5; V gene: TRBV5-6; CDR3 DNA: TGTGCCAGCAGGCCTATGACGGCGGGAGGGGAGTACTTC; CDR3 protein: CASRPMTAGGEYF
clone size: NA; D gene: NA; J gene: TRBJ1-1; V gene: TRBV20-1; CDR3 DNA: TGCAGTGCTAGGGGACATAGTGAAGCTTTCTTT; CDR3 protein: CSARGHSEAFF
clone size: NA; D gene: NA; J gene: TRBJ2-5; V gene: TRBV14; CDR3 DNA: TGTGCCAGCAGCCGACACCCGGAGACCCAGTACTTC; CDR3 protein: CASSRHPETQYF
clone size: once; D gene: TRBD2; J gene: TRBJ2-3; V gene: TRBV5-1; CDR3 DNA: TGCGCCAGCAGAATAGCGGGAGTAGGGACAGATACGCAGTATTTT; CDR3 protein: CASRIAGVGTDTQYF
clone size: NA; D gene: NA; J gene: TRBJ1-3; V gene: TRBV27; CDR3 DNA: TGTGCCAGCAGCCCTTGGGGGCAGCGCGACTCTGGAAACACCATATATTTT; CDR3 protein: CASSPWGQRDSGNTIYF
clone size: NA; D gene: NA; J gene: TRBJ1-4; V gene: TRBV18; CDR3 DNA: TGTGCCAGCTCACTAGACAGTCTTGAAAAACTGTTTTTT; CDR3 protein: CASSLDSLEKLFF
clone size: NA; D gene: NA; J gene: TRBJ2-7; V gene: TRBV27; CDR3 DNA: TGTGCCAGCAGTCCCACCCAAACAGGGTACGGGCAGTACTTC; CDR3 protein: CASSPTQTGYGQYF
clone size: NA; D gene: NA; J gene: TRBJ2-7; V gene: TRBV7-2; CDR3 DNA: TGTGCCAGCAGCTTACAACTTTCCTACGAGCAGTACTTC; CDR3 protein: CASSLQLSYEQYF
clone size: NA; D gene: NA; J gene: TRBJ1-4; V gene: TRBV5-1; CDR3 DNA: TGCGCCAGCAGCTTGGCAGGGTATAATGAAAAACTGTTTTTT; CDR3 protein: CASSLAGYNEKLFF
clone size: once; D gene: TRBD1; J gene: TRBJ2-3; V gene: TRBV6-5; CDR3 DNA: TGTGCCAGCAGTTACGTGGGACAGGCAGGAGATACGCAGTATTTT; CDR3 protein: CASSYVGQAGDTQYF
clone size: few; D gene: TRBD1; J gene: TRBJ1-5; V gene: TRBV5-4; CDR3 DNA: TGTGCCAGCAGCTTTACAGGGGACAATCAGCCCCAGCATTTT; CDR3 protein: CASSFTGDNQPQHF
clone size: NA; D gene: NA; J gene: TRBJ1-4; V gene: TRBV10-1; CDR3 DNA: TGCGCCAGCAGTGAAAGGGGAACAAGCTTTGAAAAACTGTTTTTT; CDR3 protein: CASSERGTSFEKLFF
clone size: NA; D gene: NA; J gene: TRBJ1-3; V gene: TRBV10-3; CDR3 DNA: TGTGCCATCAGTGATGTCGCGGGTTCTGGAAACACCATATATTTT; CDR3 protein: CAISDVAGSGNTIYF
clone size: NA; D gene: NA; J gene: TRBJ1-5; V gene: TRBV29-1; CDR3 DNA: TGCAGCGTTGACCCAGGGAGCAATCAGCCCCAGCATTTT; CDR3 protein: CSVDPGSNQPQHF
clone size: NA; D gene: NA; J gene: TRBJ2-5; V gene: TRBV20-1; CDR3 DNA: TGCAGTGCTGGACGAGGCGGGGCCCAGTACTTC; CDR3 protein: CSAGRGGAQYF
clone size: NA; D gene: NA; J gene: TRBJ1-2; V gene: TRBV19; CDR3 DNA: TGTGCCAGTAGTAGAGCCTATGGCTACACCTTC; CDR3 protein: CASSRAYGYTF
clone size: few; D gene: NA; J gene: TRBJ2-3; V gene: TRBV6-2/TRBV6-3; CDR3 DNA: TGTGCCAGCAGTTACCAACCCGGGGAAAGAGATACGCAGTATTTT; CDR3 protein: CASSYQPGERDTQYF
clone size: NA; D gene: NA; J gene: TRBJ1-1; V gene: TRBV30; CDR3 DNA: TGTGCCTCTGAAAGAGTCAAGAACACTGAAGCTTTCTTT; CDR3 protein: CASERVKNTEAFF
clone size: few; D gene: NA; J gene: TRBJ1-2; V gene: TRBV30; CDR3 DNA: TGTGCCTGGTTAGGACAGAAGCGCTATGGCTACACCTTC; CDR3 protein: CAWLGQKRYGYTF
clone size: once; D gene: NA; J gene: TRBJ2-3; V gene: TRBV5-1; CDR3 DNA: TGCGCCAGCAGCTTGTTGCAGGGCGCAGATACGCAGTATTTT; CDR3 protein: CASSLLQGADTQYF
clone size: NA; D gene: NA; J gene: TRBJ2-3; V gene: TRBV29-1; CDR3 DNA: TGCAGCGTTGGTGCGGGCACAGATACGCAGTATTTT; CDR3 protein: CSVGAGTDTQYF
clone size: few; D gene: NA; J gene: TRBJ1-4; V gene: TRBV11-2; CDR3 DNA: TGTGCCAGCAGAAGGGGCCCTAATGAAAAACTGTTTTTT; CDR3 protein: CASRRGPNEKLFF
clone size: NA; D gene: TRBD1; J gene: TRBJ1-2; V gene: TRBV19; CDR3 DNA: TGTGCCAGTAGTCCCGGGACAGGGGGCTATGGCTACACCTTC; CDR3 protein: CASSPGTGGYGYTF
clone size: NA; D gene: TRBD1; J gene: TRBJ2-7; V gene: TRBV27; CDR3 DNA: TGTGCCAGCAGTTCCGGACAGGGGTTCTCCGAGCAGTACTTC; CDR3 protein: CASSSGQGFSEQYF
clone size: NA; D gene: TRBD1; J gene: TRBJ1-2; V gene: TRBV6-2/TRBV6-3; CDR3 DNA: TGTGCCAGCAGCTCCGGGACAGTAAATGGCTACACCTTC; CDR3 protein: CASSSGTVNGYTF
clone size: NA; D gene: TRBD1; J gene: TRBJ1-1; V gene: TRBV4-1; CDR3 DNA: TGCGCCAGCAGCCAAGGAGGGACAGGGGTCGCGAACACTGAAGCTTTCTTT; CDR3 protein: CASSQGGTGVANTEAFF
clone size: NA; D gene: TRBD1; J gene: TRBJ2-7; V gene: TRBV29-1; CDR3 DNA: TGCAGCGCAACGACAGGGACCTCCTACGAGCAGTACTTC; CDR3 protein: CSATTGTSYEQYF
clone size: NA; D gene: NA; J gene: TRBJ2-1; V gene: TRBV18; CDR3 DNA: TGTGCCAGCTCACCACCGTCTCGACAGAACAATGAGCAGTTCTTC; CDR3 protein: CASSPPSRQNNEQFF
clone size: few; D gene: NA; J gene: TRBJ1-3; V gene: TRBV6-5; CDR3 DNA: TGTGCCAGCAGTTACTCCCGCTCTGGAAACACCATATATTTT; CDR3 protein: CASSYSRSGNTIYF
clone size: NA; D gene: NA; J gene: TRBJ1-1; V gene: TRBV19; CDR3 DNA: TGTGCCAGCGGACAGTTCATGAACACTGAAGCTTTCTTT; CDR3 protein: CASGQFMNTEAFF
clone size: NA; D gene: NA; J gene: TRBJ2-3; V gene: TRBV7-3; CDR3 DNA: TGTGCCAGCAGCTCCCCCGGGTTCACAGATACGCAGTATTTT; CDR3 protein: CASSSPGFTDTQYF
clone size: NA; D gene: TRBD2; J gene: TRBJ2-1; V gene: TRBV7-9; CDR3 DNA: TGTGCCAGCAGCTTAATCGGGGCTAGCGGGTATGAGCAGTTCTTC; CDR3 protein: CASSLIGASGYEQFF
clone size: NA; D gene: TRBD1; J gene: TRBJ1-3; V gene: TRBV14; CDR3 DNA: TGTGCCAGCAGCGTTTTTAGGACAGGCTCTGGAAACACCATATATTTT; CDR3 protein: CASSVFRTGSGNTIYF
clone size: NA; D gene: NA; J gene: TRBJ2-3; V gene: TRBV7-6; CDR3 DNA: TGTGCCAGCAGCTCCGCCAGGGTCATTGGGACAGATACGCAGTATTTT; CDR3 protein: CASSSARVIGTDTQYF
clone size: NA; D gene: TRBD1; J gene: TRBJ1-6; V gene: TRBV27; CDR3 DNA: TGTGCCAGCCCCTCCGGACAGGCCTATAATTCACCCCTCCACTTT; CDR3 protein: CASPSGQAYNSPLHF
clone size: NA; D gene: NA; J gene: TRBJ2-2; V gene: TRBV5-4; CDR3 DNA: TGTGCCAGCAGCCCCCGCCAGCGGAGAAACACCGGGGAGCTGTTTTTT; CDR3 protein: CASSPRQRRNTGELFF
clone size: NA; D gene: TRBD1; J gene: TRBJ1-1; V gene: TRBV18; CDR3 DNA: TGTGCCAGCTCACCAACAGGGGGGGAGGGCACTGAAGCTTTCTTT; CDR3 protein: CASSPTGGEGTEAFF
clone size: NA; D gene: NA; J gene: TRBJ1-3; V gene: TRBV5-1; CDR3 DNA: TGCGCCAGCAGTCTTCTCGGACACCTCTCCTCTGGAAACACCATATATTTT; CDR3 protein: CASSLLGHLSSGNTIYF
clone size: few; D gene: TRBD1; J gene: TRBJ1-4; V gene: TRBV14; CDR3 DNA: TGTGCCAGCAGCCAAGGCTGGACAGGACTTAATGAAAAACTGTTTTTT; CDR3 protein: CASSQGWTGLNEKLFF
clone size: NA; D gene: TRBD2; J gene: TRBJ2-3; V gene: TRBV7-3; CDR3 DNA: TGTGCCAGCAGCTTAGCCGGGACTAGCGTGACAGATACGCAGTATTTT; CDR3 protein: CASSLAGTSVTDTQYF
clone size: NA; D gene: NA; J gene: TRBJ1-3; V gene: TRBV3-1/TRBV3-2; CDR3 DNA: TGTGCCAGCAGCCAAGTCCGGGTTGCTGGAAACACCATATATTTT; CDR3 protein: CASSQVRVAGNTIYF
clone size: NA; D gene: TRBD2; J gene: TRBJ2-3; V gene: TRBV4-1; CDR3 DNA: TGCGCCAGCAGCCACGGGGGGGCAACAGATACGCAGTATTTT; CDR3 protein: CASSHGGATDTQYF
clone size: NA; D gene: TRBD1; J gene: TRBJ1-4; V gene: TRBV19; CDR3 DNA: TGTGCCAGTTGGGACAGGGGACGTGAAAAACTGTTTTTT; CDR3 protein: CASWDRGREKLFF
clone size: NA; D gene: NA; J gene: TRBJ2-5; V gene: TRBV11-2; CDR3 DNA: TGTGCCAGCAGCTTTGGGGGGTCCATGCGAGAGACCCAGTACTTC; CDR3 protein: CASSFGGSMRETQYF
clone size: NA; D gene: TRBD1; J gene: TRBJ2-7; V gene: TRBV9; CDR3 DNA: TGTGCCAGCAGCGTAGAGGACAGGGGGGGAAACGAGCAGTACTTC; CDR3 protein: CASSVEDRGGNEQYF
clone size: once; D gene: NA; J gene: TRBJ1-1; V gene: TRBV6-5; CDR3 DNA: TGTGCCAGCAGTTCAAGACAGACGAACACTGAAGCTTTCTTT; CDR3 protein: CASSSRQTNTEAFF
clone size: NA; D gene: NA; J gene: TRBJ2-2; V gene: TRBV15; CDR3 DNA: TGTGCCACCAGCAGAGGCAGGGTATCGAACACCGGGGAGCTGTTTTTT; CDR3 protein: CATSRGRVSNTGELFF
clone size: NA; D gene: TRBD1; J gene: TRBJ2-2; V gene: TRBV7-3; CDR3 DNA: TGTGCCAGCAGCATCCAAGACAGGGTTGGGACCGGGGAGCTGTTTTTT; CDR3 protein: CASSIQDRVGTGELFF
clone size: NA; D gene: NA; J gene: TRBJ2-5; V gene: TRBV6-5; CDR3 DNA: TGTGCCAGCAGTTACTCGTGGGCAGACCAAGAGACCCAGTACTTC; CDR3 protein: CASSYSWADQETQYF
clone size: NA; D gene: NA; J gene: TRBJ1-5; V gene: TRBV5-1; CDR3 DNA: TGCGCCAGCAGCTTGCAGGGTGTAGGAAATCAGCCCCAGCATTTT; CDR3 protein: CASSLQGVGNQPQHF
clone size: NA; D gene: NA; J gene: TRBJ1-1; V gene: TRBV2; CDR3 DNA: TGTGCCAGCAGTGTGTTACGCGGGAACACTGAAGCTTTCTTT; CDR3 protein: CASSVLRGNTEAFF